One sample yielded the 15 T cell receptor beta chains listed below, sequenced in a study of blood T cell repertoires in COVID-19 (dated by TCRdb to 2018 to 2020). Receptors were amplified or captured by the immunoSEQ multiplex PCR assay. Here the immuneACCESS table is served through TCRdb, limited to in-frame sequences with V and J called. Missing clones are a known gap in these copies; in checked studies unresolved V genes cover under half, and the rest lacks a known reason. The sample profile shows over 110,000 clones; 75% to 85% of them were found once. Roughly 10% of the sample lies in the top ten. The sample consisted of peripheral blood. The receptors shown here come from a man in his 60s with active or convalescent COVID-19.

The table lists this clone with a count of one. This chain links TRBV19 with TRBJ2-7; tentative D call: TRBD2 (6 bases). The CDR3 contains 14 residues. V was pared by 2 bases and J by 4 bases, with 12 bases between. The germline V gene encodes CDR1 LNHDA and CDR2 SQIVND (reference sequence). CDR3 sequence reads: CASSITLASYEQYV. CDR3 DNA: TGTGCCAGTAGTATAACGCTAGCGTCTTACGAGCAGTACGTC.

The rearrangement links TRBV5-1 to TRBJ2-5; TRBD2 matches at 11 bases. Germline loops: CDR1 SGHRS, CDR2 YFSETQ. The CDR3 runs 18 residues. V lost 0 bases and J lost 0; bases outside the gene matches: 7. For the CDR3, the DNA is TGCGCCAGCAGCTTGGCGGGGACACTAGCGGGGGACCAAGAGACCCAGTACTTC. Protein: CASSLAGTLAGDQETQYF.

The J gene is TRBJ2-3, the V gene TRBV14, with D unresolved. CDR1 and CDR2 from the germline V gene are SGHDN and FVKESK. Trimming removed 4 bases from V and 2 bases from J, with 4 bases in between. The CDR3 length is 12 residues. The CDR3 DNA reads TGTGCCAGCAGCCCCTACACAGATACGCAGTATTTT. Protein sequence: CASSPYTDTQYF.

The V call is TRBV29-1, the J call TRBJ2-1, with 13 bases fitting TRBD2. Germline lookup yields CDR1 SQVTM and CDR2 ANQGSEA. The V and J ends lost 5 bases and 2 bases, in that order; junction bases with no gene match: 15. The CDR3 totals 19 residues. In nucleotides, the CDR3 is TGCAGCGTTTCGGGGAGTTTTGGGACTAGCGGGAAAGCCTACAATGAGCAGTTCTTC. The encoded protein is CSVSGSFGTSGKAYNEQFF.

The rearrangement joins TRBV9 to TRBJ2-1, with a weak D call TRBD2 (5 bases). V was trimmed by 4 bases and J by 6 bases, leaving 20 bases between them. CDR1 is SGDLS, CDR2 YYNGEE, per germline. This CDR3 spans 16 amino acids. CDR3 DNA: TGTGCCAGCAGCTCCTTTTTCCCTAGCTCTACCAATGAGCAGTTCTTC. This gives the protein CASSSFFPSSTNEQFF.

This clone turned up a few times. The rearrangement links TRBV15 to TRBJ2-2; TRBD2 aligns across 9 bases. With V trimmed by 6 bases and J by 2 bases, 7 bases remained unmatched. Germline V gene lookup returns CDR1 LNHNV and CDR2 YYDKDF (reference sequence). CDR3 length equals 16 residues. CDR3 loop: CATSPRLADNTGELFF. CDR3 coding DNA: TGTGCCACCAGTCCTAGACTAGCGGACAACACCGGGGAGCTGTTTTTT.

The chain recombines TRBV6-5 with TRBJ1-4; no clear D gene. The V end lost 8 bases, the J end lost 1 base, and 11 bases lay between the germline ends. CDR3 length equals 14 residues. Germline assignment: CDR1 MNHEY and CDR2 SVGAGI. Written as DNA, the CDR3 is TGTGCCAGCTTAGAACAGCTAACTAATGAAAAACTGTTTTTT. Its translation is CASLEQLTNEKLFF.

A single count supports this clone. CDR3 residues: CAWSTGQASGNTIYF. Written as DNA, the CDR3 is TGTGCCTGGAGTACCGGACAGGCTTCTGGAAACACCATATATTTT. The chain employs TRBV30 and TRBJ1-3; 7 bases are shared with TRBD1. The CDR3 extends over 15 amino acids. Losses at the gene ends were 2 bases for V and 1 base for J; bases not matched to a gene: 5. The germline CDR1 and CDR2 sequences are GTSNPN and SVGIG (reference sequence).

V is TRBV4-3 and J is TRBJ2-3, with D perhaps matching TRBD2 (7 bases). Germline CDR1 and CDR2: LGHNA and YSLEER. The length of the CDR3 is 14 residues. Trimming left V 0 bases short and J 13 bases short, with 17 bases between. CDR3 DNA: TGCGCCAGCAGCCAAGAAAGGGGGGAGGGAACCAAGTATTTT. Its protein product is CASSQERGEGTKYF.

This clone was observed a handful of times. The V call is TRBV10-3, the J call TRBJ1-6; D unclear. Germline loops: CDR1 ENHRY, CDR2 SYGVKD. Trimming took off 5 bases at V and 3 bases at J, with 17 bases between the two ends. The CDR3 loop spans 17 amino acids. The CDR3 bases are TGTGCCATCAGTAAAGAGCTAACACAGCTCTATAATTCACCCCTCCACTTT. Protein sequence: CAISKELTQLYNSPLHF.

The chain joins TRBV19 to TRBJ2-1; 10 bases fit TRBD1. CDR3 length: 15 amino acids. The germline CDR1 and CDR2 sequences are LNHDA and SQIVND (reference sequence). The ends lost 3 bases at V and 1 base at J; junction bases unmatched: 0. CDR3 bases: TGTGCCAGTAGTATGGACAGGGGGTCCTACAATGAGCAGTTCTTC. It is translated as CASSMDRGSYNEQFF. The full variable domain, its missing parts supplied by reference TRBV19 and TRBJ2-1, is DGGITQSPKYLFRKEGQNVTLSCEQNLNHDAMYWYRQDPGQGLRLIYYSQIVNDFQKGDIAEGYSVSREKKESFPLTVTSAQKNPTAFYLCASSMDRGSYNEQFFGPGTRLTVL.

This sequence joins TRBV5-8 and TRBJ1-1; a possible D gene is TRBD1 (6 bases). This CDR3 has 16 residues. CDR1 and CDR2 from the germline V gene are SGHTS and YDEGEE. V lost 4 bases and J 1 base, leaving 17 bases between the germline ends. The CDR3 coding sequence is TGTGCCAGCAGCCAGGAGGACAGATCGGAGAACACTGAAGCTTTCTTT. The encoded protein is CASSQEDRSENTEAFF.

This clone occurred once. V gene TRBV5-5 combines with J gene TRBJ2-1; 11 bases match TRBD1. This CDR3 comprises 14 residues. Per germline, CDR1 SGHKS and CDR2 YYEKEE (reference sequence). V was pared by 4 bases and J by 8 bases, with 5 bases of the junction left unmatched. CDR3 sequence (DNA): TGTGCCAGCAGCCTTAGGACAGGGGGCGATGAGCAGTTCTTC. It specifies CASSLRTGGDEQFF.

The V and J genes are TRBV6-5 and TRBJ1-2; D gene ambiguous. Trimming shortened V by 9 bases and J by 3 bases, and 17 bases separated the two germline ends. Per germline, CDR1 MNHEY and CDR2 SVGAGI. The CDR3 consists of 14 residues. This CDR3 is CASRSGVGYYGYTF. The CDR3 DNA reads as TGTGCCAGTCGTAGCGGCGTAGGGTACTATGGCTACACCTTC.

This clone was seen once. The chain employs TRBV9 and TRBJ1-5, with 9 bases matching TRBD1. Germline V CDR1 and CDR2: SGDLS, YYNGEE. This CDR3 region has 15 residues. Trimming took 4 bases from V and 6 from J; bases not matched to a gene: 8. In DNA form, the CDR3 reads TGTGCCAGCAGCAAGGAACAGGGGGCTGGTCAGCCCCAGCATTTT. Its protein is CASSKEQGAGQPQHF.